A single sample gave rise to the 7 T cell receptor beta chains below, sequenced in a study of blood T cell repertoires in COVID-19. Sequenced by immunoSEQ multiplex PCR; TCRdb stores in-frame clones only, minus some. The sample has about 490,000 clones, approximately 83% seen once; the top ten hold approximately 3.2%. The sequenced material came from peripheral blood. The receptors stem from a human donor in a cohort sampled during active COVID-19.

V and J are TRBV19 and TRBJ1-2; TRBD1 matches 9 bases. The germline CDR1 and CDR2 sequences are LNHDA and SQIVND (reference sequence). V trimming: 4 bases; J trimming: 3 bases; junction bases outside the gene matches: 9. The CDR3 is 16 residues long. Here the CDR3 reads CASSNQMGQGHYGYTF. The DNA of the CDR3 is TGTGCCAGTAGTAATCAAATGGGACAGGGACACTATGGCTACACCTTC.

This clone was detected only a few times. The V gene is TRBV28, the J gene TRBJ1-6; D may be TRBD1 (5 bases). V was trimmed by 5 bases and J by 14 bases, leaving 22 bases between them. The CDR3 has 15 amino acids. Germline V gene lookup returns CDR1 MDHEN and CDR2 SYDVKM. The DNA of the CDR3 is TGTGCCAGCAGTCGGGGGTCAGATGATCCGCCGGCCCTCCACTTT. Its translation: CASSRGSDDPPALHF.

The chain employs TRBV11-2 and TRBJ1-2; 7 bases align to TRBD1. CDR1 is SGHAT, CDR2 FQNNGV, per germline. V lost 0 bases and J lost 4; bases outside the gene matches: 8. CDR3 length: 16 residues. CDR3 DNA: TGTGCCAGCAGCTTAGATCAACTGACAGGGAGCTATGGCTACACCTTC. It encodes CASSLDQLTGSYGYTF.

The table lists this clone with a count of one. The J gene is TRBJ2-1, the V gene TRBV4-2; TRBD1 matches 10 bases. Germline CDR1 and CDR2: LGHNA and YNFKEQ. The CDR3 contains 15 residues. With 2 bases clipped from V and 6 bases from J, the junction kept 4 bases outside the gene matches. The CDR3 region is CASSQPGQGSNEQFF. In DNA, the CDR3 is TGTGCCAGCAGCCAACCGGGACAGGGGTCCAATGAGCAGTTCTTC.

The V call is TRBV29-1, the J call TRBJ1-4; D unclear. V lost 4 bases and J lost 7, with 7 bases in between. The germline gives CDR1 SQVTM, CDR2 ANQGSEA. This CDR3 comprises 11 residues. This CDR3 is CSVGSVEKLFF. DNA of the CDR3: TGCAGCGTTGGGAGTGTTGAAAAACTGTTTTTT.

The chain has TRBV2 and TRBJ1-3; maybe TRBD1 (5 bases). Germline values: CDR1 SNHLY, CDR2 FYNNEI. V was cut by 5 bases and J by 0 bases, with 14 bases left in between. The CDR3 contains 16 residues. The CDR3 sequence: CASSRTQVSSGNTIYF. The CDR3 nucleotides read TGTGCCAGCAGTCGAACACAGGTTTCCTCTGGAAACACCATATATTTT.

As concerns this clone: The same CDR3 is also encoded by other DNA sequences in this sample. The rearrangement uses TRBV2 and TRBJ2-3; D is uncertain. CDR1 and CDR2 from the germline V gene are SNHLY and FYNNEI. Between the trimmed V and J ends, which lost 6 bases and 5 bases, there was a span of 6 bases. The CDR3 runs to 11 residues. Here the CDR3 reads CASSLRDTQYF. CDR3 nucleotide sequence: TGTGCCAGCAGCTTGAGAGATACGCAGTATTTT.